This TCR beta chain originates from a study of T cells in Graves' hyperthyroidism and ophthalmopathy. Study-level points and caveats: Ophthalmopathy, as predicted by the model, came a median 6.5 months after the prediction.

Amplified TCR beta CDR3 regions came from RNA transcripts. The primer set for the first-round RT-PCR of the TCR CDR3 was HTBI. In TCRdb, the multiplex PCR reads were re-called with MiXCR into one record per CDR3 protein. The sample has roughly 580,000 distinct CDR3 sequences; approximately 13% are singletons. With respect to this clonotype: Its antigen is currently unknown.

Sequencing was performed on blood. The sequence was obtained from a woman aged 25 to 39 with Graves' hyperthyroidism that later progressed to Graves' ophthalmopathy.

CDR3 nucleotides: TGTGCCAGCAGTTCGAGGACAGGGATTAATGGCTACACCTTC. As protein: CASSSRTGINGYTF. The genes are TRBV6-5 and TRBJ1-2, with 8 bases that match TRBD1. After removal of 4 bases from V and 6 bases from J, the junction contained 7 bases not matched to a gene. The CDR3 is 14 residues long. CDR1 is MNHEY, CDR2 SVGAGI, per germline.